What follows are 27 T cell receptor beta chains derived from one specimen sequenced in a study of identical twins. One entry per CDR3 protein, called by TCRdb with MiXCR from the 5' RACE reads. The data show around 250,000 distinct CDR3 sequences, about 8.9% seen once. These data also featured in a second study, about yellow fever vaccine responses in identical twins.

Material for sequencing was CD8+ T cells sorted from blood. Source of these receptors: a young woman in good health.

The chain couples TRBV9 to TRBJ2-2; 15 bases align to TRBD2. The CDR3 is made up of 19 amino acids. The germline V gene has CDR1 SGDLS and CDR2 YYNGEE. V lost 6 bases to trimming and J lost 4 bases; unmatched junction nucleotides: 13. In DNA form, the CDR3 reads TGTGCCAGCACCGATACCGGGACTAGCGGGGGGAGGGGCACCGGGGAGCTGTTTTTT. It encodes CASTDTGTSGGRGTGELFF.

This clonotype was detected only a few times. The chain recombines TRBV9 with TRBJ2-6, with TRBD2 matching 9 bases. V shed 4 bases, J shed 0 bases, and the junction held 11 bases outside the gene matches. Germline V gene data show CDR1 as SGDLS and CDR2 as YYNGEE. CDR3 size: 19 residues. The CDR3, as DNA: TGTGCCAGCAGCATCCGGATGACTAGCGGCCCCTCTGGGGCCAACGTCCTGACTTTC. Its protein product is CASSIRMTSGPSGANVLTF. The complete variable domain, with remaining parts taken from reference TRBV9 and TRBJ2-6, reads DSGVTQTPKHLITATGQRVTLRCSPRSGDLSVYWYQQSLDQGLQFLIQYYNGEERAKGNILERFSAQQFPDLHSELNLSSLELGDSALYFCASSIRMTSGPSGANVLTFGAGSRLTVL.

In this sample, this clonotype turned up many times. This chain joins TRBV6-6 and TRBJ2-3; possibly TRBD2 for D (6 bases). Germline V gives CDR1 MNHNY, CDR2 SVGAGI (reference sequence). Trimming cost V 4 bases and J 1 base, with 12 bases left between them. This CDR3 is 15 amino acids long. This CDR3 reads CASSSTGLRTDTQYF. The CDR3 DNA sequence: TGTGCCAGCAGTTCCACGGGACTTCGCACAGATACGCAGTATTTT.

This clonotype was seen many times. This sequence joins TRBV20-1 and TRBJ2-7; unclear D gene. With 3 bases removed from V and 3 bases from J, the gap between germline ends came to 12 bases. Germline assignment: CDR1 DFQATT and CDR2 SNEGSKA (reference sequence). There are 13 residues in the CDR3. CDR3 in DNA: TGCAGTGCTAGTTCCCTGCCCAACTACGAGCAGTACTTC. Protein: CSASSLPNYEQYF.

In this sample, this clonotype turned up a few times. The V and J genes are TRBV5-6 and TRBJ2-7; D remains unclear. Germline V lookup: CDR1 SGHDT, CDR2 YYEEEE. Trimming took off 2 bases at V and 5 bases at J, with 5 bases between the two ends. The CDR3 totals 11 residues. This CDR3 reads CASSFADEQYF. In nucleotides, the CDR3 is TGTGCCAGCAGCTTCGCCGACGAGCAGTACTTC.

This chain uses TRBV29-1 with TRBJ2-2, with 8 bases fitting TRBD2. Germline loops: CDR1 SQVTM, CDR2 ANQGSEA. J gave up 6 bases and V 3 bases, and 6 bases lay outside the gene matches. This CDR3 has 14 amino acids. DNA for the CDR3: TGCAGCGTTGAGAGGGTCGGGGGGGCCGGGGAGCTGTTTTTT. It is translated as CSVERVGGAGELFF.

Regarding this clonotype: A much bigger clone sits one base away, suggesting this may be a read error. The chain uses TRBV7-9 and TRBJ2-7, with 7 bases lining up with TRBD1. CDR1 and CDR2 from the germline V gene are SEHNR and FQNEAQ (reference sequence). The J segment lost 4 bases and the V segment lost 0 bases, leaving 3 bases of the junction unmatched. The CDR3 extends over 14 amino acids. The CDR3 region has the DNA TGTGCCAGCAGCTTAGCGGTACAGGGGTACGAGCAGTACTTC. Amino acid sequence: CASSLAVQGYEQYF.

This chain joins TRBV20-1 and TRBJ2-5; the D gene is possibly TRBD1 (6 bases). This CDR3 contains 15 residues. CDR1 and CDR2 from the germline V gene are DFQATT and SNEGSKA (reference sequence). The V end lost 0 bases, the J end lost 5 bases, and 16 bases lay between the germline ends. The CDR3 sequence is CSARDGGQHRETQYF. The CDR3 DNA reads TGCAGTGCTAGAGATGGCGGACAGCACCGGGAGACCCAGTACTTC.

About this clonotype itself: Germline and junction disagree at one end, which may indicate a read error. The chain joins TRBV4-3 to TRBJ2-7; a weak D match, TRBD1 (5 bases). The CDR3 contains 13 residues. The germline gives CDR1 LGHNA, CDR2 YSLEER. CDR3 DNA sequence: TGCGCCAGCAGCCAAGATCCAGGGCTGGAGCTGTACTTC. Protein: CASSQDPGLELYF.

This clonotype was detected many times. The chain carries TRBV12-3 or TRBV12-4 and TRBJ2-1; 11 bases line up with TRBD2. This CDR3 has 13 amino acids. V was clipped by 6 bases and J by 9 bases; unmatched bases: 4. This CDR3 is CASRGLAGSEQFF. DNA for the CDR3: TGTGCCAGCAGAGGACTAGCGGGTAGTGAGCAGTTCTTC.

This clonotype showed up just once. The chain carries TRBV4-1 and TRBJ2-7, with D unresolved. Trimming took off 4 bases at V and 0 bases at J, with 13 bases between the two ends. Germline V gene lookup returns CDR1 MGHRA and CDR2 YSYEKL. The CDR3 is 15 amino acids. The chain's CDR3 is CASSLFFGSSYEQYF. The CDR3 DNA is TGCGCCAGCAGCCTCTTTTTTGGTAGCTCCTACGAGCAGTACTTC.

The chain combines TRBV19 with TRBJ2-1; possible D gene TRBD1, 6 bases. The V gene's germline CDR1 is LNHDA and CDR2 SQIVND (reference sequence). The CDR3 is 15 residues long. Trimming stripped 5 bases from V and 2 bases from J, with 13 bases between. The CDR3 DNA sequence: TGTGCCAGTAGTGACCGGGACACAGCCTACAATGAGCAGTTCTTC. Translating gives CASSDRDTAYNEQFF.

CDR3 residues: CASSLDGLGSTDTQYF. CDR3 nucleotides: TGTGCCAGCAGCTTAGACGGTCTGGGGAGCACAGATACGCAGTATTTT. This sequence joins TRBV7-9 and TRBJ2-3; D call uncertain. CDR1 SEHNR and CDR2 FQNEAQ come from the germline V gene (reference sequence). This CDR3 is built from 16 residues. Trimming stripped 1 base from V and 0 bases from J, with 11 bases between.

This clonotype has only a few counts. The chain employs TRBV15 and TRBJ2-5; 10 positions match TRBD2. The V segment lost 0 bases and the J segment 5 bases; nucleotides outside the gene matches: 6. CDR3 size: 16 residues. The germline V gene has CDR1 LNHNV and CDR2 YYDKDF (reference sequence). CDR3 DNA sequence: TGTGCCACCAGCAGAGATGGGCTAGCGGGAGCGGAGACCCAGTACTTC. Translated: CATSRDGLAGAETQYF.

The chain recombines TRBV29-1 with TRBJ2-1, with 8 bases aligning to TRBD1. The CDR3 is 14 amino acids. Unmatched junction bases numbered 7, after V lost 1 base and J lost 8 bases. From germline, CDR1 is SQVTM and CDR2 ANQGSEA. In nucleotides, the CDR3 is TGCAGCGTTGAAGGGGGACAGGAAGGCTATGAGCAGTTCTTC. It yields the protein CSVEGGQEGYEQFF.

This clonotype occurred a few times. This chain connects TRBV2 to TRBJ1-5; D not resolved. Germline-derived CDR1 and CDR2 are SNHLY and FYNNEI. The CDR3 totals 13 residues. V lost 3 bases, J lost 3 bases, and 6 bases lay in between. CDR3 loop: CASSDRNNQPQHF. CDR3 bases: TGTGCCAGCAGTGACAGGAACAATCAGCCCCAGCATTTT.

This sequence joins TRBV7-6 and TRBJ2-7; 10 nucleotides match TRBD1. V was clipped by 1 base and J by 0 bases; unmatched bases: 6. Germline V gene sequence: CDR1 SGHVS, CDR2 FNYEAQ. The length of the CDR3 is 17 residues. The CDR3 reads CASSLGRQGAPSYEQYF. As DNA, the CDR3 is TGTGCCAGCAGCTTAGGAAGACAGGGGGCTCCCTCCTACGAGCAGTACTTC.

This clonotype was seen ten or more times. The V call is TRBV29-1, the J call TRBJ2-5, with TRBD1 matching 7 bases. Per the germline V gene, CDR1 is SQVTM and CDR2 is ANQGSEA. The CDR3 is 14 residues long. The V segment lost 5 bases and the J segment 4 bases; nucleotides outside the gene matches: 10. The CDR3 here is CSVPSTGRGETQYF. The CDR3 coding sequence is TGCAGCGTTCCTTCGACAGGGAGAGGAGAGACCCAGTACTTC.

The V and J genes are TRBV14 and TRBJ2-1; 9 positions match TRBD2. V trimming: 4 bases; J trimming: 5 bases; junction bases outside the gene matches: 6. The germline V gene encodes CDR1 SGHDN and CDR2 FVKESK. The CDR3 spans 15 residues. CDR3 residues: CASSPRLAADNEQFF. The CDR3 DNA sequence: TGTGCCAGCAGCCCCCGACTAGCGGCTGACAATGAGCAGTTCTTC.

This clonotype came up a few times. The rearrangement links TRBV29-1 to TRBJ2-1; D is unresolved. V lost 7 bases and J 3 bases, leaving 16 bases between the germline ends. CDR1 and CDR2 from the germline V gene are SQVTM and ANQGSEA. The CDR3 is 14 residues long. The CDR3 sequence: CSGSEEISYNEQFF. The CDR3 bases are TGCAGCGGAAGCGAGGAAATAAGCTACAATGAGCAGTTCTTC.

The sample holds a few counts of this clonotype. This chain connects TRBV27 to TRBJ2-7; 10 positions agree with TRBD2. CDR1 MNHEY and CDR2 SMNVEV come from the germline V gene (reference sequence). There are 16 residues in the CDR3. Losses at the gene ends were 6 bases for V and 6 bases for J; bases not matched to a gene: 14. The CDR3 DNA reads as TGTGCCAGCAGCCCTTCTAGCGGGAGTTTTTTACGCGAGCAGTACTTC. Protein: CASSPSSGSFLREQYF.

The V call is TRBV6-1, the J call TRBJ2-6; no definite D call. V was cut by 7 bases and J by 1 base, with 17 bases left in between. CDR3 length equals 17 residues. Germline assignment: CDR1 MNHNS and CDR2 SASEGT. The DNA for the CDR3 is TGTGCCAGCACCCTGAAGCGCACGGGTTCTGGGGCCAACGTCCTGACTTTC. Translating gives CASTLKRTGSGANVLTF.

V and J are TRBV15 and TRBJ2-7; tentatively, D is TRBD1 or TRBD2 (6 bases each). Trimming took 8 bases from V and 6 from J, leaving 17 bases between them. The CDR3 is 13 residues long. The V gene's germline CDR1 is LNHNV and CDR2 YYDKDF (reference sequence). The DNA of the CDR3 is TGTGCCACCGGAGGGAATACAGGGTCCGAGCAGTACTTC. This sequence encodes CATGGNTGSEQYF.

This clonotype was picked up many times. V usage is TRBV7-2 and J usage is TRBJ2-3; D is ambiguous. Looked up from germline, CDR1 is SGHTA and CDR2 is FQGNSA. The CDR3 runs to 15 residues. Trimming removed 0 bases from V and 0 bases from J, with 7 bases in between. CDR3 bases: TGTGCCAGCAGCTTAGCATGGGGTAGCACAGATACGCAGTATTTT. Encoded protein: CASSLAWGSTDTQYF.

Worth noting for this clonotype: The junction departs from the called germline gene at one end, perhaps through a read error. This chain uses TRBV20-1 with TRBJ2-2; D possibly uses TRBD1 or TRBD2 (6 bases each). This CDR3 comprises 13 residues. Per the germline V gene, CDR1 is DFQATT and CDR2 is SNEGSKA (reference sequence). The CDR3 loop is CSARGRNTGGLFF. CDR3 nucleotides: TGCAGTGCACGGGGGCGGAACACCGGGGGGCTGTTTTTT.

J is TRBJ2-7 and V is TRBV20-1, with D perhaps matching TRBD2 (5 bases). This CDR3 region has 14 residues. Germline values: CDR1 DFQATT, CDR2 SNEGSKA (reference sequence). V gave up 6 bases and J gave up 2 bases, with 17 bases separating them. CDR3 amino acids: CSASPRGSTYEQYF. CDR3 nucleotide sequence: TGCAGTGCATCCCCCCGGGGAAGCACCTACGAGCAGTACTTC.

The genes are TRBV7-9 and TRBJ2-1, with D perhaps matching TRBD1 or TRBD2 (6 bases each). Germline V lookup: CDR1 SEHNR, CDR2 FQNEAQ (reference sequence). Trimming pared 6 bases from V and 3 bases from J, leaving 18 bases between. The CDR3 is made up of 16 amino acids. This CDR3 is CASRFSRGPLYNEQFF. The CDR3 bases are TGTGCCAGCAGATTCTCTCGGGGGCCCCTCTACAATGAGCAGTTCTTC.